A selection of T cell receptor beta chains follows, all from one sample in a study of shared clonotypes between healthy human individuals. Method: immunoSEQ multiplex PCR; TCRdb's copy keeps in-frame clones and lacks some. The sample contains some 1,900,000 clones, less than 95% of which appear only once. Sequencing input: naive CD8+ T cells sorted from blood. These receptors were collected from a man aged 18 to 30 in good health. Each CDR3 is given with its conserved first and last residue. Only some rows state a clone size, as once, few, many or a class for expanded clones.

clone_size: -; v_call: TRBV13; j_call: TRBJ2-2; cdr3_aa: CASSLQGWTGELFF
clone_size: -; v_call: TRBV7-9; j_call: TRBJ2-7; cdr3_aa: CASSSLRDPISYEQYF
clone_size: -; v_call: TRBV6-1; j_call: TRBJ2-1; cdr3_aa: CASRGTGGFF
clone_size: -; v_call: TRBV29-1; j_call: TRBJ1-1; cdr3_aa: CSVAPGGRTEAFF
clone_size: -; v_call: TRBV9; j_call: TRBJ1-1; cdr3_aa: CASSVGTGWGNTEAFF
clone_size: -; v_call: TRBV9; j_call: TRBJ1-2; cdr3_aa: CASSGTGRGIDYGYTF
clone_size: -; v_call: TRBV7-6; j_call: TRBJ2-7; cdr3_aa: CASSSFTGSYEQYF
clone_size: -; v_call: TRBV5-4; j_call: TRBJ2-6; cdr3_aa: CASSSTASTGANVLTF
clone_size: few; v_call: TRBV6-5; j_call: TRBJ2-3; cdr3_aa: CASSYSEGTDTQYF
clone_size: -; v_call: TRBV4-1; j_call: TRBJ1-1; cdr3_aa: CASSQVLMNTEAFF
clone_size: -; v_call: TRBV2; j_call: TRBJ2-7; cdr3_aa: CASSVTDRVSYEQYF
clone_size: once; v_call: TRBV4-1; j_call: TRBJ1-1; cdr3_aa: CASSQVRATEAFF
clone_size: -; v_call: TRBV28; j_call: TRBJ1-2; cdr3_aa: CASSLKPSEGARGYTF
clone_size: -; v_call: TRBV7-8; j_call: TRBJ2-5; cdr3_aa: CASSLVGFIVDLTSQETQYF
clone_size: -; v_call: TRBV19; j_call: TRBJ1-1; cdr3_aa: CASSFLNTEAFF
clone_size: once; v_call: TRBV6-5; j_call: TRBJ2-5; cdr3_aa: CASSSSGNSRETQYF
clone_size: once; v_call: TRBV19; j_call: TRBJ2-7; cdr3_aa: CASSLGATYEQYF
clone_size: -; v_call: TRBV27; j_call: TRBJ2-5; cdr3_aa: CASSPDRGRETQYF
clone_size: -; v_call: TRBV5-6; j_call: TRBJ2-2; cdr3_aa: CASSRLGAGTGELFF
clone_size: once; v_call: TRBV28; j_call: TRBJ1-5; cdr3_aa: CASSLSPPGENQPQHF
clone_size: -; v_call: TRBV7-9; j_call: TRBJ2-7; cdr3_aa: CASSTSWEGAIFGYEQYF
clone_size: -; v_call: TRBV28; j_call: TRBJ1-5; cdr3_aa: CASTTVGINQPQHF
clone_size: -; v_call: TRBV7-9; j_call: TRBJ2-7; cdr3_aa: CASSQTGQEYEQYF
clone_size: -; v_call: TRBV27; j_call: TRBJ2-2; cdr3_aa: CASSLLDRTNTGELFF
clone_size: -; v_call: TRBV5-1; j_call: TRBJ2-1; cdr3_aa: CASSLVAGNNEQFF
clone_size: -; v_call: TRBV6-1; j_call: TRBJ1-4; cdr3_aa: CASRAWDPNEKLFF
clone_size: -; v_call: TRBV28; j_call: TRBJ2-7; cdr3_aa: CASSSPLEVAYEQYF
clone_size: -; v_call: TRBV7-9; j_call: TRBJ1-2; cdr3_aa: CASSSLSGQGPFGYTF
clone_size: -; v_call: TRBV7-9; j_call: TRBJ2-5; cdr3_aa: CASSVGLAGGTYQETQYF
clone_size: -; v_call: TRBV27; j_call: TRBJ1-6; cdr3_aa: CASSLGGSYNSPLHF
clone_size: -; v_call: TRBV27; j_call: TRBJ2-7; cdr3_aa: CASSATGKSYEQYF
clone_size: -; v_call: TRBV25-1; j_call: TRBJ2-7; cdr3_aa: CASSDIREIDEQYF
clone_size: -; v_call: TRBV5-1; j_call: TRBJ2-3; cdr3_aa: CASSFVQGAGDTQYF
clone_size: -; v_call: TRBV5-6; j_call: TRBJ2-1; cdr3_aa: CASSWPTSGGSYEQFF
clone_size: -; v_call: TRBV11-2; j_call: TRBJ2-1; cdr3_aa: CASSISYNEQFF
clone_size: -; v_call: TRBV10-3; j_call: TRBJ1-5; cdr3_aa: CAISEGGGDQPQHF
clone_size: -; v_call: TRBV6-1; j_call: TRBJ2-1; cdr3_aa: CASSRLWGEQFF
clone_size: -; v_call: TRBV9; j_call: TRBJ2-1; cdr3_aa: CASSPTRDSPYNEQFF
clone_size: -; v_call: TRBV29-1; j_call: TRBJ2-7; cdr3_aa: CSVERAGTQSSYEQYF
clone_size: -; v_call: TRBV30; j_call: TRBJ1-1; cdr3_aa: CACFRVQGEAFF
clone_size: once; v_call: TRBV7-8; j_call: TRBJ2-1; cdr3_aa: CASSRGLAGGPSSYNEQFF
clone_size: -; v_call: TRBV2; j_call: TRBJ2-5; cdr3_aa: CASSDLSGGAGETQYF
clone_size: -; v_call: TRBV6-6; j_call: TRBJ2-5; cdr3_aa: CASSLGRVTETQYF
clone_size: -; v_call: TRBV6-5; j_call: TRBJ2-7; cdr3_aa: CASSPFSGRSYEQYF
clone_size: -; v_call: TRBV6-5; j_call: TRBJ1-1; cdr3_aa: CASSPEGVNTEAFF
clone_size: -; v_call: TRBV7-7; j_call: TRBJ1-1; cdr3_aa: CASSLALNTEAFF
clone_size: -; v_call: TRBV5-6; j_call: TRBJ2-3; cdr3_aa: CASLPWGWSTDTQYF
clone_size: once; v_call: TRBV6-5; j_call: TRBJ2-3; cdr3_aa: CASSYSAGADTQYF
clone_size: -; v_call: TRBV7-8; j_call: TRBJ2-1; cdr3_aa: CASSLLTVATTYNEQFF
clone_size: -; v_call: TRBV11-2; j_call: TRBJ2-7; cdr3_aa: CASSFGKLAGSYEQYF
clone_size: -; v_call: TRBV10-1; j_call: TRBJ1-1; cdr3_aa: CASSESAEWQDPNTEAFF
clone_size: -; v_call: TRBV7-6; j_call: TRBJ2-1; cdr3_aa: CASSLLDNEQFF
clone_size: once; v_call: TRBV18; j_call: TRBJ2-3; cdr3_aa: CASSPPAGGTDTQYF